The sequence of this T cell receptor (beta chain) was determined in a study of Graves' ophthalmopathy and Graves' hyperthyroidism. Concerning this clonotype: Antigen unknown.

The CDR3 is 15 amino acids. The V end was cut by 1 base, the J end by 0 bases, with 12 bases between. CDR1 is DFQATT, CDR2 SNEGSKA, per germline (reference sequence). Using RNA transcripts, the TCR beta CDR3 regions were amplified. RT-PCR in the first round used HTBI primers; a second-round multiplex PCR followed. In TCRdb, the multiplex PCR reads were re-called with MiXCR into one record per CDR3 protein. The sample contains roughly 160,000 distinct CDR3 sequences, 30% to 45% of which appear only once. The study's findings and limits: Most clonotypes expanded in thyroid above 0.001 frequency were present in blood too.

The chain carries TRBV20-1 and TRBJ1-1; possibly TRBD1 for D (6 bases). Input material: peripheral blood. This TCR came from a man younger than 40 with Graves' ophthalmopathy. The CDR3 DNA is TGCAGTGCTAGAGCAACCGGGACATTGAACACTGAAGCTTTCTTT. Residues: CSARATGTLNTEAFF.